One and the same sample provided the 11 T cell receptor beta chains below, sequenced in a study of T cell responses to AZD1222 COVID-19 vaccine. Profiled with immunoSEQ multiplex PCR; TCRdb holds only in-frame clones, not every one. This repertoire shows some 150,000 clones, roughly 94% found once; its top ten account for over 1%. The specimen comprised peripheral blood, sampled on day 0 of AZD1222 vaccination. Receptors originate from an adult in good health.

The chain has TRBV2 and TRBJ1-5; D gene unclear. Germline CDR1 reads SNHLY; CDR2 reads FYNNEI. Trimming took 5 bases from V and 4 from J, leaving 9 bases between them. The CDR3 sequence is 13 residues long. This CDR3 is CASSPSLNQPQHF. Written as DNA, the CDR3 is TGTGCCAGCAGTCCATCACTAAATCAGCCCCAGCATTTT.

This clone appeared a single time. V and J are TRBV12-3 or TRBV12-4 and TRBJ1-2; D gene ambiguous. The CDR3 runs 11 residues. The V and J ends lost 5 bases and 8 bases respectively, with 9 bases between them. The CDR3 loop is CASSRQRGYTF. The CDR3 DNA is TGTGCCAGCAGTCGCCAACGGGGCTACACCTTC.

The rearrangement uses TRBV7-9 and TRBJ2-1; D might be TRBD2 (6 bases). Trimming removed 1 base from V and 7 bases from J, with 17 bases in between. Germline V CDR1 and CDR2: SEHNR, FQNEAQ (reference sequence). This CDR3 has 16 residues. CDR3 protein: CASSLGPGLRGNEQFF. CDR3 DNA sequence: TGTGCCAGCAGCTTAGGACCGGGACTTCGAGGGAATGAGCAGTTCTTC.

The CDR3 loop is CAISASAGTVRDTEAFF. The CDR3 DNA sequence: TGTGCCATCAGTGCCAGTGCCGGGACAGTTAGGGACACTGAAGCTTTCTTT. The V call is TRBV10-3, the J call TRBJ1-1; 7 bases line up with TRBD1. The CDR3 runs to 17 residues. After removal of 4 bases from V and 3 bases from J, the junction contained 14 bases not matched to a gene. In germline, CDR1 is ENHRY, CDR2 SYGVKD.

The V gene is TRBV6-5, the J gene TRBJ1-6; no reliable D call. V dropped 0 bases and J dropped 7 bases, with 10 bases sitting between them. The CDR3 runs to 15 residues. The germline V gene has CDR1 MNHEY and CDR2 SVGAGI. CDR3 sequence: CASSYSGSLNSPLHF. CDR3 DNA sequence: TGTGCCAGCAGTTACTCTGGGTCTCTAAATTCACCCCTCCACTTT.

CDR3 loop: CATLTGEVGQPQHF. CDR3 sequence (DNA): TGCGCCACCCTAACCGGGGAGGTGGGTCAGCCCCAGCATTTT. The rearrangement joins TRBV5-1 to TRBJ1-5; D call uncertain. Germline CDR1 and CDR2: SGHRS and YFSETQ. V was shortened by 9 bases and J by 6 bases, with 19 bases between the two germline ends. The length of the CDR3 is 14 residues. Variable domain in full (rest from reference TRBV5-1 and TRBJ1-5): KAGVTQTPRYLIKTRGQQVTLSCSPISGHRSVSWYQQTPGQGLQFLFEYFSETQRNKGNFPGRFSGRQFSNSRSEMNVSTLELGDSALYLCATLTGEVGQPQHFGDGTRLSIL.

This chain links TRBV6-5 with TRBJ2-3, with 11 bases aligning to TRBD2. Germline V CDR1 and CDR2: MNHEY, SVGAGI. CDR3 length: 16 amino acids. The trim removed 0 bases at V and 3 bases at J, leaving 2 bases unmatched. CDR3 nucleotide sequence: TGTGCCAGCAGTTACTCCCCTAGCGGGAGGACAGATACGCAGTATTTT. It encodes CASSYSPSGRTDTQYF.

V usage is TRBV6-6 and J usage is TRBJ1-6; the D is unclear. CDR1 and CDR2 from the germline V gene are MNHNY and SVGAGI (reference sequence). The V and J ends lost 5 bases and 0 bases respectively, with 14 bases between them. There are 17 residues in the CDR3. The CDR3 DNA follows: TGTGCCAGCAGTCCGACGTTACTAAGCTCCTATAATTCACCCCTCCACTTT. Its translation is CASSPTLLSSYNSPLHF.

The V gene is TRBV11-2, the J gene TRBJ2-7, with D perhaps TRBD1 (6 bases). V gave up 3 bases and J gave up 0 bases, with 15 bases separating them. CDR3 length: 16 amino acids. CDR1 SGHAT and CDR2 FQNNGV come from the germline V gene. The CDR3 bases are TGTGCCAGCAGCTTCGGAACAGGGACCCTCTCCTACGAGCAGTACGTC. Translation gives CASSFGTGTLSYEQYV.

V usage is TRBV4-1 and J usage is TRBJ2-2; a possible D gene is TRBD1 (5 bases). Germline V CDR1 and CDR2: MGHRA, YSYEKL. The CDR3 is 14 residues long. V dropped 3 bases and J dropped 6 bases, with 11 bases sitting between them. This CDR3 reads CASSHMGQAGELFF. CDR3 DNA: TGCGCCAGCAGCCACATGGGGCAAGCCGGGGAGCTGTTTTTT.

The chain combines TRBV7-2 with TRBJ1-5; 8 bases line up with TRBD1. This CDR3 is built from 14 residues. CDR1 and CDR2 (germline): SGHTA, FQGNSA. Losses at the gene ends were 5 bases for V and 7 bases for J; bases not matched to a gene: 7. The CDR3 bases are TGTGCCAGCAGCCTCGGACAGGGAGTACAGCCCCAGCATTTT. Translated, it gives CASSLGQGVQPQHF.